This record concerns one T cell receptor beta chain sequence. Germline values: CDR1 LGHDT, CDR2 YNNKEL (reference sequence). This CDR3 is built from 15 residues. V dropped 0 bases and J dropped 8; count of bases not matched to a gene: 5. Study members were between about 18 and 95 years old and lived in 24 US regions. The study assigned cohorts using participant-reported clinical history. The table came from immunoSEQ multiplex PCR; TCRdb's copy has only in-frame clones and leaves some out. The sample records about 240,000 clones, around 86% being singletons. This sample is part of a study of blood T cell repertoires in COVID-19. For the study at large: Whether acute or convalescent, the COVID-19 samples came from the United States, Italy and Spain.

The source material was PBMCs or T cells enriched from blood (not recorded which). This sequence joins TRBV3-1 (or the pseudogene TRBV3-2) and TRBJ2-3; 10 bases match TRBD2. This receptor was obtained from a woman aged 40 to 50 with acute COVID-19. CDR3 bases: TGTGCCAGCAGCCAAGAACTAGCGGGATCGGCTACGCAGTATTTT. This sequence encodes CASSQELAGSATQYF.